The entry below gives a single TCR beta chain sequence along with its context. These data come from a study of CD8 T cells in Susac syndrome. Turning to the study itself: Sequencing included Susac syndrome patients, about 6 of them with active disease and roughly eight in remission. When blood was drawn, patients with Susac syndrome were on intravenous immunoglobulin alone, on corticosteroids, or therapy-naive.

Susac syndrome patients met recently defined diagnostic criteria for definite or probable disease. The V end lost 8 bases, the J end lost 5 bases, and 15 bases lay between the germline ends. The CDR3 has 14 residues. Germline V gene lookup returns CDR1 SGHAT and CDR2 FQNNGV. An input of roughly 0.5 to 1 ug of RNA was subjected to reverse transcription using random hexamers. Amplification of TCR beta CDR3 across 54 Vbeta and 13 Jbeta was performed with immunoSEQ multiplex PCR. A single record per CDR3 protein comes from TCRdb applying MiXCR to the immunoSEQ multiplex PCR reads. The sample comprises approximately 49,000 distinct CDR3 sequences, 95% of which are singletons, and 0.75% rests with the top ten.

The V and J genes are TRBV11-2 and TRBJ2-2; weak D call: TRBD2 (6 bases). The sample taken for sequencing was CD8+ T cells from PBMCs. This receptor was obtained from a human donor with Susac syndrome. The CDR3 DNA sequence: TGTGCCAGCGGAAGGGCGGGGAGGACCGGGGAGCTGTTTTTT. This translates into CASGRAGRTGELFF.